The subject of this entry is one T cell receptor beta chain. Using immunoSEQ multiplex PCR, the repertoire was profiled, and TCRdb retains in-frame clones only, with some absent. The sample records fewer than 350,000 clones, around 85% being singletons. This specimen comes from a study of blood T cell repertoires in COVID-19. Study information: Whether acute or convalescent, the COVID-19 samples came from the United States, Italy and Spain.

CDR3 size: 15 residues. Germline V gene data show CDR1 as MGHRA and CDR2 as YSYEKL. V was clipped by 0 bases and J by 1 base, with 8 bases between them. The specimen was peripheral blood. The clonotype comes from a woman aged 30 to 39 who had recovered from COVID-19. The V gene is TRBV4-1, the J gene TRBJ2-3, with D hard to call. The DNA for the CDR3 is TGCGCCAGCAGCCAAGATCAGTATGGCACAGATACGCAGTATTTT. This codes for CASSQDQYGTDTQYF.